The sequence of this T cell receptor beta chain was determined in a study of blood T cell repertoires in COVID-19. At the level of the study: T cells, B-cell-depleted T cells, or PBMCs provided the cDNA or gDNA that served as material.

A Seattle source enrolled patients during active infection and followed them longitudinally. In the original processing: Amplification from reference gene primers served as the basis for estimated nucleated cell counts. Profiling relied on immunoSEQ multiplex PCR, and the TCRdb table lists in-frame clones only, not all of them. The D gene and trimming were derived from the DNA, and the V and J assignments and clone size from that table. Found here are 250,000 or so clones, around 90% of them singletons; the top ten hold roughly 2%. V lost 5 bases and J lost 4; bases outside the gene matches: 7. The CDR3 extends over 16 amino acids. Germline assignment: CDR1 SGHTA and CDR2 FQGNSA.

The sequence was collected from a woman aged 55-70 years with COVID-19, enrolled during active disease. The V call is TRBV7-2, the J call TRBJ2-7, with 14 bases lining up with TRBD2. What was sequenced was peripheral blood. The CDR3 DNA sequence: TGTGCCAGCAGCCCGACTAGCGGGGGGGCGTCGTACGAGCAGTACTTC. It yields the protein CASSPTSGGASYEQYF.